This T cell receptor beta chain stems from a study of T-cell memory formation after mild COVID-19 (TCRdb year 2021). Looking at the study overall: TCR sequence clusters from the two donors were found to be largely donor specific. Two young, previously healthy adult volunteers made up the cohort, one male and one female. In two donors, T-cell clones that expanded and contracted after mild COVID-19 were tracked by sequencing TCRalpha and TCRbeta repertoires over time.

TCRdb lists the instrument as Illumina NovaSeq 6000. Using 5'RACE with constant-segment primers, TCRalpha and TCRbeta cDNA libraries were constructed, with sample barcodes and unique molecular identifiers added in the process. Trizol reagent was used to extract RNA from every sample. Libraries were amplified in two PCR steps, with a second sample barcode and Illumina TruSeq adapters added in the second step. The libraries were sequenced on an Illumina NovaSeq using 2 x 150 bp paired-end reads. In the source study's methods: Demultiplexing of reads and collapsing into UMI-guided consensus sequences were performed with migec v1.2.7. Using mixcr v2.1.11, UMI consensuses were aligned to TRA and TRB V and J templates and then assembled into clonotypes. Expanded or contracted clonotypes were those called significant by both edgeR and NoisET, with noise models trained on biological replicates. For edgeR calls, a false discovery rate-adjusted p below 0.01 and a log2 fold-change threshold of 1 were applied. PCA with hierarchical clustering of max-normalized trajectories of the 1000 most abundant clonotypes was used as exploratory dynamics analysis. The CD4 or CD8 phenotype of responding clones was assigned using the separately sequenced CD4+ and CD8+ repertoires. TCRdb's own reprocessing of the public reads used fastp at Q25 and MiXCR and kept productive beta chains. Each entry merges the rows of one CDR3 protein and shows their most common DNA and genes. TCRdb, not the original authors, processed these V and J calls. This sample comprises about 400,000 distinct CDR3 sequences, about 25% of them detected only once. The ten largest clones capture around 14% of the sample.

Ficoll-Paque density gradient centrifugation was the method used to isolate PBMCs. The CDR3, cysteine through phenylalanine, is 16 amino acids long. The sequence is cut down to CDR3 DNA, 48 bases in frame from base 1. Reading the germline V gene gives CDR1 SGHVS and CDR2 FNYEAQ. The germline ends are 20 bases apart after V is trimmed by 5 bases and J by 4 bases. Overall results and qualifications from the work: From day 15 to 85, contracting clones showed balanced CD4/CD8 phenotypes, whereas a second wave of clones that expanded from day 15 to 37 leaned towards CD4+. Contracting CD4+ clones were found mainly in CM and EM memory subsets, while CD8+ clones were enriched in EMRA. The second-wave clones that peaked on day 37 were not confirmed to be SARS-CoV-2 specific. Only two mild cases were covered by the study, and larger cohorts that include severe cases with pre-infection samples were considered necessary. Some responding clones were detected in pre-infection memory, which suggested that pre-existing cross-reactive memory T cells had joined the SARS-CoV-2 response.

With regard to this clonotype: Its target antigen remains unknown. No much larger clonotype is one base removed from it; base qualities were not supplied.

What was sequenced was PBMCs or a T cell subset sorted from them (not recorded which). This chain joins TRBV7-6 to TRBJ1-1; TRBD1 is perhaps the D gene, given 5 matching bases. The TCR was taken from an adult woman who had mild COVID-19 (a few samples of this study predate the infection). The sample titles of this study are shuffled in the database, so cell type and time point are left out; the donor was told from shared clones. The DNA sequence is TGTGCCAGCAGCCCCCATCAAGGACACCCGAGCACTGAAGCTTTCTTT. Translation gives CASSPHQGHPSTEAFF. The reference TRBV7-6 and TRBJ1-1 proteins fill in what lies around the CDR3, so the full variable domain reads GAGVSQSPRYKVTKRGQDVALRCDPISGHVSLYWYRQALGQGPEFLTYFNYEAQQDKSGLPNDRFSAERPEGSISTLTIQRTEQRDSAMYRCASSPHQGHPSTEAFFGQGTRLTVV.